These 25 T cell receptor beta chains originate from one sample sequenced in a study of blood T cell repertoires in COVID-19. Some clones are missing from TCRdb's copy, which holds only in-frame ones; the method was immunoSEQ multiplex PCR. Of a few hundred thousand clones in the sample, around 87% are singletons; the top ten hold 0.95% to 1.3%. The sequencing input was peripheral blood. These receptors originate from a woman between 35 and 50 years old with COVID-19, enrolled during active disease.

The V and J genes are TRBV19 and TRBJ1-5; no clear D. The germline gives CDR1 LNHDA, CDR2 SQIVND (reference sequence). V gave up 3 bases and J gave up 4 bases, with 16 bases separating them. The CDR3 runs to 16 residues. This chain's CDR3 is CASSIFGTGVNQPQHF. CDR3 DNA sequence: TGTGCCAGTAGTATTTTCGGCACCGGAGTGAATCAGCCCCAGCATTTT.

The chain employs TRBV5-4 and TRBJ1-2, with TRBD1 matching 10 bases. V lost 2 bases to trimming and J lost 2 bases; unmatched junction nucleotides: 9. Germline assignment: CDR1 SGHNT and CDR2 YYREEE (reference sequence). The CDR3 consists of 17 residues. CDR3: CASSLFSRQGANYGYTF. The CDR3 DNA sequence: TGTGCCAGCAGCTTATTTTCGAGACAGGGGGCAAACTATGGCTACACCTTC.

This sequence joins TRBV5-1 and TRBJ2-2; D perhaps matches TRBD1 (5 bases). V was clipped by 3 bases and J by 2 bases, with 11 bases between them. The CDR3 is 15 amino acids. The germline CDR1 and CDR2 sequences are SGHRS and YFSETQ. The CDR3 DNA sequence: TGCGCCAGCAGCTCTAGGACAACAAACACCGGGGAGCTGTTTTTT. Translating gives CASSSRTTNTGELFF.

The rearrangement joins TRBV9 to TRBJ2-1; D is uncertain. Germline V gene lookup returns CDR1 SGDLS and CDR2 YYNGEE. V lost 4 bases to trimming and J lost 4 bases, with 3 bases between them. The CDR3 has 11 amino acids. CDR3: CASSTYNEQFF. CDR3 bases: TGTGCCAGCAGCACTTACAATGAGCAGTTCTTC. The full variable domain, rest sourced from reference TRBV9 and TRBJ2-1, is DSGVTQTPKHLITATGQRVTLRCSPRSGDLSVYWYQQSLDQGLQFLIQYYNGEERAKGNILERFSAQQFPDLHSELNLSSLELGDSALYFCASSTYNEQFFGPGTRLTVL.

This clone was recorded only once. The gene calls are TRBV19 and TRBJ1-5; D gene uncertain. Germline CDR1 reads LNHDA; CDR2 reads SQIVND (reference sequence). V lost 4 bases to trimming and J lost 0 bases, with 10 bases between them. The CDR3 consists of 15 residues. CDR3 residues: CASSTTVYSNQPQHF. CDR3 in DNA: TGTGCCAGTAGTACTACCGTGTATAGCAATCAGCCCCAGCATTTT.

The chain recombines TRBV7-6 with TRBJ2-2; the match to TRBD2 covers 16 bases. The V segment lost 5 bases and the J segment 1 base; nucleotides outside the gene matches: 4. Per the germline V gene, CDR1 is SGHVS and CDR2 is FNYEAQ. This CDR3 is 18 amino acids long. This CDR3 is CASSGTSGRALNTGELFF. CDR3 DNA sequence: TGTGCCAGCAGCGGGACTAGCGGGAGGGCCTTGAACACCGGGGAGCTGTTTTTT. Supplemented by reference TRBV7-6 and TRBJ2-2, the full variable domain reads GAGVSQSPRYKVTKRGQDVALRCDPISGHVSLYWYRQALGQGPEFLTYFNYEAQQDKSGLPNDRFSAERPEGSISTLTIQRTEQRDSAMYRCASSGTSGRALNTGELFFGEGSRLTVL.

J is TRBJ2-7 and V is TRBV4-1, with 11 bases that match TRBD1. The CDR3 is made up of 16 amino acids. The V gene end was trimmed by 0 bases and the J gene end by 1 base; junction bases not matched to a gene: 2. In germline, CDR1 is MGHRA, CDR2 YSYEKL. Here the CDR3 reads CASSQDGQGASYEQYF. CDR3 coding DNA: TGCGCCAGCAGCCAAGACGGACAGGGGGCTTCCTACGAGCAGTACTTC.

The chain employs TRBV18 and TRBJ1-6; 7 bases line up with TRBD1. Germline V CDR1 and CDR2: KGHSH, LQKENI. Trimming cost V 4 bases and J 9 bases; bases outside gene matches: 12. The CDR3 has 16 residues. CDR3 protein: CASSLPPTGLASPLHF. The CDR3 nucleotides are TGTGCCAGCTCACTTCCCCCGACAGGGCTGGCTTCACCCCTCCACTTT. Looking up the rest from reference TRBV18 and TRBJ1-6 gives the full variable domain: NAGVMQNPRHLVRRRGQEARLRCSPMKGHSHVYWYRQLPEEGLKFMVYLQKENIIDESGMPKERFSAEFPKEGPSILRIQQVVRGDSAAYFCASSLPPTGLASPLHFGNGTRLTVT.

This chain connects TRBV6-2 or TRBV6-3 to TRBJ2-6; possibly TRBD1 for D (7 bases). The V gene lost 4 bases and the J gene lost 1 base, with 20 bases spanning the gap. The germline CDR1 and CDR2 sequences are MNHEY and SVGEGT. This CDR3 region has 19 residues. The CDR3, as DNA: TGTGCCAGCAGTTTCCGCGGGACAGTGATGTGGTCTGGGGCCAACGTCCTGACTTTC. This sequence encodes CASSFRGTVMWSGANVLTF.

V usage is TRBV28 and J usage is TRBJ1-5; D unresolved. Between the trimmed V and J ends, which lost 2 bases and 1 base, there was a span of 12 bases. CDR1 is MDHEN, CDR2 SYDVKM, per germline. CDR3 length: 16 amino acids. CDR3 region: CASSLGVPGSNQPQHF. The CDR3 coding sequence is TGTGCCAGCAGTTTAGGAGTGCCGGGAAGCAATCAGCCCCAGCATTTT.

This clone appeared a single time. The genes are TRBV28 and TRBJ1-2; 9 bases align to TRBD1. The ends lost 5 bases at V and 4 bases at J; junction bases unmatched: 8. Germline-derived CDR1 and CDR2 are MDHEN and SYDVKM. This CDR3 contains 15 residues. In DNA, the CDR3 is TGTGCCAGCAGTACCCCGGGACAGGGTCTCTATGGCTACACCTTC. This translates into CASSTPGQGLYGYTF.

The chain has TRBV5-1 and TRBJ2-3, with D possibly TRBD2 on 6 matching bases. CDR3 length: 14 amino acids. V was trimmed by 0 bases and J by 8 bases, leaving 13 bases between them. The germline gives CDR1 SGHRS, CDR2 YFSETQ. The CDR3 region has the DNA TGCGCCAGCAGCTTGGCGGACTACTTCAGTACGCAGTATTTT. As protein: CASSLADYFSTQYF.

This rearrangement joins TRBV9 to TRBJ2-1; D gene unclear. V lost 0 bases and J 6 bases, leaving 13 bases between the germline ends. CDR1 and CDR2 (germline): SGDLS, YYNGEE. This CDR3 comprises 15 residues. CDR3 residues: CASSVGMGGGNEQFF. In nucleotides, the CDR3 is TGTGCCAGCAGCGTAGGCATGGGTGGCGGCAATGAGCAGTTCTTC.

This chain uses TRBV28 with TRBJ2-7; TRBD1 agrees at 12 bases. The CDR3 contains 16 residues. Trimming cost V 6 bases and J 2 bases; bases outside gene matches: 8. Germline loops: CDR1 MDHEN, CDR2 SYDVKM. The CDR3 nucleotides read TGTGCCAGCAGGGGACAGGGGGCTTTATTGACCTACGAGCAGTACTTC. Translation gives CASRGQGALLTYEQYF.

The V and J genes are TRBV21-1 and TRBJ1-5; the DNA was not compared with TRBD1, the D call given in the table. TRBV21-1 is tagged as a pseudogene. This CDR3 is built from 9 residues. CDR3 loop: CASSTPGVF. CDR3 bases: TGTGCCAGCAGCACTCCAGGGGTCTTT.

This chain joins TRBV3-1 (or the pseudogene TRBV3-2) and TRBJ1-3, with 7 bases fitting TRBD1. CDR1 and CDR2 from the germline V gene are LGHDT and YNNKEL (reference sequence). The CDR3 runs to 14 residues. V dropped 8 bases and J dropped 7; count of bases not matched to a gene: 11. CDR3 nucleotides: TGTGCCAGCGGTCGGGTGGCGACAGGGAACACCATATATTTT. Translation gives CASGRVATGNTIYF.

The gene calls are TRBV27 and TRBJ2-6; D ambiguous. The length of the CDR3 is 15 residues. V gave up 7 bases and J gave up 0 bases, with 10 bases separating them. Germline CDR1 MNHEY, CDR2 SMNVEV (reference sequence). Here the CDR3 DNA reads TGTGCCAGCACTTTCAGTTTCTCTGGGGCCAACGTCCTGACTTTC. It specifies CASTFSFSGANVLTF. The full variable domain, completed using reference TRBV27 and TRBJ2-6, is EAQVTQNPRYLITVTGKKLTVTCSQNMNHEYMSWYRQDPGLGLRQIYYSMNVEVTDKGDVPEGYKVSRKEKRNFPLILESPSPNQTSLYFCASTFSFSGANVLTFGAGSRLTVL.

This sequence joins TRBV28 and TRBJ1-1, with D possibly being TRBD1 (5 bases). Trimming pared 2 bases from V and 8 bases from J, leaving 9 bases between. This CDR3 is built from 12 residues. CDR1 is MDHEN, CDR2 SYDVKM, per germline. The CDR3 sequence: CASSLRGGEAFF. CDR3 bases: TGTGCCAGCAGTTTACGCGGGGGAGAAGCTTTCTTT. Full variable domain (remainder filled in from reference TRBV28 and TRBJ1-1): DVKVTQSSRYLVKRTGEKVFLECVQDMDHENMFWYRQDPGLGLRLIYFSYDVKMKEKGDIPEGYSVSREKKERFSLILESASTNQTSMYLCASSLRGGEAFFGQGTRLTVV.

The chain is built from TRBV19 and TRBJ1-4; D gene unclear. This CDR3 comprises 14 residues. Per germline, CDR1 LNHDA and CDR2 SQIVND (reference sequence). Trimming took 1 base from V and 5 from J, leaving 8 bases between them. The chain's CDR3 is CASSIGSSNEKLFF. The DNA of the CDR3 is TGTGCCAGTAGTATAGGTTCTTCCAATGAAAAACTGTTTTTT.

This clone was counted between two and nine times. The chain recombines TRBV6-2 or TRBV6-3 with TRBJ1-1; TRBD1 matches 8 bases. The CDR3 contains 16 residues. CDR1 is MNHEY, CDR2 SVGEGT, per germline. J gave up 4 bases and V 5 bases, and 12 bases lay outside the gene matches. CDR3 nucleotide sequence: TGTGCCAGCAGTACTTTTGGACAGGGCCTCTTCACTGAAGCTTTCTTT. This sequence encodes CASSTFGQGLFTEAFF.

The rearrangement joins TRBV28 to TRBJ1-6; D call uncertain. V shed 4 bases and J shed 10 bases, with 17 bases lying between them. The CDR3 runs to 15 residues. The V gene's germline CDR1 is MDHEN and CDR2 SYDVKM. In nucleotides, the CDR3 is TGTGCCAGCAGTTCCCCACTTGAGCTTGAGTCACCCCTCCACTTT. Residues: CASSSPLELESPLHF. Together with reference TRBV28 and TRBJ1-6, the CDR3 gives the full variable domain: DVKVTQSSRYLVKRTGEKVFLECVQDMDHENMFWYRQDPGLGLRLIYFSYDVKMKEKGDIPEGYSVSREKKERFSLILESASTNQTSMYLCASSSPLELESPLHFGNGTRLTVT.

The chain employs TRBV4-1 and TRBJ2-7, with 7 bases aligning to TRBD2. Germline CDR1 MGHRA, CDR2 YSYEKL. Trimming cost V 3 bases and J 4 bases; bases outside gene matches: 15. This CDR3 is 17 amino acids long. The CDR3: CASSHPVRGSGVYEQYF. Written as DNA, the CDR3 is TGCGCCAGCAGCCATCCTGTGCGGGGGAGTGGAGTTTACGAGCAGTACTTC.

This chain links TRBV4-1 with TRBJ1-3; D not certain. V was cut by 5 bases and J by 0 bases, with 8 bases left in between. This CDR3 has 14 amino acids. CDR1 and CDR2 from the germline V gene are MGHRA and YSYEKL. In DNA form, the CDR3 reads TGCGCCAGCAGCTACGGCGGCTCTGGAAACACCATATATTTT. Its protein is CASSYGGSGNTIYF.

CDR3 region: CASSLPGGRVIKSTDTQYF. DNA of the CDR3: TGTGCCAGCAGCCTACCCGGGGGGCGAGTCATTAAAAGCACAGATACGCAGTATTTT. V and J are TRBV12-1 and TRBJ2-3; TRBD2, the table's D call, lacks a check against the DNA. TRBV12-1 corresponds to a pseudogene. The CDR3 consists of 19 residues.

The J gene is TRBJ2-5, the V gene TRBV4-1; 11 bases fit TRBD2. V lost 4 bases, J lost 3 bases, and 7 bases stayed unmatched. Germline CDR1 and CDR2: MGHRA and YSYEKL. The CDR3 consists of 16 residues. In DNA form, the CDR3 reads TGCGCCAGCAGCCGTCTAGCGGGGGGCAGTAAAGAGACCCAGTACTTC. This gives the protein CASSRLAGGSKETQYF.